This T cell receptor (beta chain) appears in the sequencing data of a study of T cells in Graves' hyperthyroidism and ophthalmopathy. This clonotype was observed a few times. The CDR3 has 14 amino acids. With 4 bases removed from V and 5 bases from J, the gap between germline ends came to 16 bases. Germline lookup yields CDR1 SGHRS and CDR2 YFSETQ. Amplified TCR beta CDR3 regions derived from RNA transcripts. An initial round of RT-PCR targeting the TCR CDR3 relied on the HTBI primer set. TCRdb re-derived calls from the multiplex PCR reads in MiXCR, one entry per CDR3 protein. The sample has hundreds of thousands of distinct CDR3 sequences, 35% to 55% seen once. Orbital computed tomography, thyroid ultrasound, serum thyroxine and TRAb, and clinical symptoms together informed the diagnoses.

This receptor was obtained from a young woman with Graves' hyperthyroidism. The chain links TRBV5-1 to TRBJ2-7; possibly TRBD1 or TRBD2 for D (5 bases each). Specimen: peripheral blood or thyroid tissue (not recorded which). CDR3 amino acids: CASSPVGRDHEQYF. The DNA of the CDR3 is TGCGCCAGCAGCCCGGTGGGCAGGGACCACGAGCAGTACTTC.